Listed below are T cell receptor beta chains from one sample, sequenced in a study of cytomegalovirus exposure and HLA in healthy donors. Libraries were prepared by immunoSEQ multiplex PCR; TCRdb keeps only in-frame clonotypes and omits some of them. The repertoire includes more than 95,000 clones, over 60% of them detected once, and approximately 6.3% sits in the top ten. The sequencing sample was made of PBMCs. The origin of the receptors is a man aged 55 to 70 in good health and CMV-seropositive. Both conserved end residues are part of each CDR3. D genes are given only for firm matches. Clone size is not always given. Where it is, it says once, few, many or a class for expanded clones.

clone size,J gene,D gene,V gene,CDR3 protein,CDR3 DNA
.,TRBJ1-4,TRBD1,TRBV5-1,CASSLDRGLFGNEKLFF,TGCGCCAGCAGCTTGGACAGGGGGCTGTTTGGTAATGAAAAACTGTTTTTT
.,TRBJ1-6,.,TRBV7-6,CASSLKQGRSPLHF,TGTGCCAGCAGCTTAAAACAGGGAAGATCACCCCTCCACTTT
.,TRBJ2-2,.,TRBV29-1,CSVEEVGAGTGELFF,TGCAGCGTTGAAGAAGTGGGAGCGGGCACCGGGGAGCTGTTTTTT
few,TRBJ1-5,TRBD1,TRBV6-1,CASQGTADNQPQHF,TGTGCCAGCCAAGGGACAGCCGACAATCAGCCCCAGCATTTT
.,TRBJ2-1,TRBD1,TRBV6-5,CASSGTGNEQFF,TGTGCCAGCAGTGGGACAGGGAATGAGCAGTTCTTC
.,TRBJ2-5,.,TRBV5-4,CASSLPGVQETQYF,TGTGCCAGCAGCTTACCGGGGGTCCAAGAGACCCAGTACTTC
.,TRBJ2-5,TRBD1,TRBV10-1,CASSDGTAQETQYF,TGCGCCAGCAGTGACGGGACAGCCCAAGAGACCCAGTACTTC
once,TRBJ2-7,TRBD2,TRBV19,CASSIGAGAIYYEQYF,TGTGCCAGTAGTATCGGAGCGGGGGCAATATACTACGAGCAGTACTTC
.,TRBJ1-3,.,TRBV5-4,CASSGNNRDTRNTIYF,TGTGCCAGCAGCGGCAATAACCGGGACACTCGAAACACCATATATTTT
.,TRBJ2-7,TRBD1,TRBV29-1,CSVEDRGLSYEQYF,TGCAGCGTTGAGGACAGGGGGCTAAGCTACGAGCAGTACTTC
.,TRBJ2-6,.,TRBV7-9,CASTPWGRAHNSGANVLTF,TGTGCCAGCACCCCCTGGGGCAGGGCCCATAACTCTGGGGCCAACGTCCTGACTTTC
.,TRBJ2-7,TRBD1,TRBV5-1,CASSSGQGAGYEQYF,TGCGCCAGCAGTTCGGGACAGGGGGCTGGGTACGAGCAGTACTTC
.,TRBJ2-7,.,TRBV10-3,CAIRPTGSSYEQYF,TGTGCCATCAGACCAACAGGGAGCTCCTACGAGCAGTACTTC
.,TRBJ1-1,.,TRBV28,CATEQGGNTEAFF,TGTGCCACCGAACAGGGCGGGAACACTGAAGCTTTCTTT
.,TRBJ2-3,TRBD2,TRBV4-2,CASSPGRASGGFTDTQYF,TGTGCCAGCAGCCCGGGGCGGGCTAGCGGGGGGTTCACAGATACGCAGTATTTT
.,TRBJ2-7,TRBD1,TRBV6-6,CASSGGQGINEQYF,TGTGCCAGCAGTGGCGGACAGGGAATAAATGAGCAGTACTTC
.,TRBJ2-7,TRBD2,TRBV18,CASSPPDGREQYF,TGTGCCAGCTCACCCCCGGACGGGAGGGAGCAGTACTTC
.,TRBJ2-2,TRBD2,TRBV7-9,CASSSSGTSARSNTGELFF,TGTGCCAGCAGCTCCTCCGGGACTAGCGCCCGCTCGAACACCGGGGAGCTGTTTTTT
few,TRBJ2-1,TRBD2,TRBV5-1,CASSATSGNEQFF,TGCGCCAGCAGCGCCACTAGCGGCAATGAGCAGTTCTTC
.,TRBJ2-2,.,TRBV6-4,CASSALQGGTGELFF,TGTGCCAGCAGTGCTCTTCAAGGGGGCACCGGGGAGCTGTTTTTT
few,TRBJ2-1,TRBD2,TRBV25-1,CASSLTSGGYYNEQFF,TGTGCCAGCAGTTTGACTAGCGGGGGCTACTACAATGAGCAGTTCTTC
.,TRBJ2-1,.,TRBV7-2,CASSKDMSSYNEQFF,TGTGCCAGCAGCAAAGACATGAGCTCCTACAATGAGCAGTTCTTC
.,TRBJ1-6,TRBD1,TRBV5-1,CASSSTGTGESPLHF,TGCGCCAGCAGCTCGACCGGGACAGGGGAATCACCCCTCCACTTT
.,TRBJ1-2,TRBD1,TRBV19,CASSPTGTGGSQGYTF,TGTGCCAGTAGTCCCACCGGGACAGGGGGTTCCCAAGGCTACACCTTC
.,TRBJ2-5,.,TRBV5-1,CASSLEGVSRAGETQYF,TGCGCCAGCAGCTTGGAAGGGGTCTCCAGGGCTGGAGAGACCCAGTACTTC
.,TRBJ1-2,TRBD1,TRBV7-8,CASSSGQAVSFGYTF,TGTGCCAGCAGCTCCGGACAGGCGGTTTCTTTTGGCTACACCTTC
.,TRBJ2-7,TRBD2,TRBV9,CASSVGGLGTAEQYF,TGTGCCAGCAGCGTAGGGGGACTAGGGACTGCCGAGCAGTACTTC
.,TRBJ2-1,.,TRBV15,CATSRNSGSYNEQFF,TGTGCCACCAGCAGAAACAGCGGCTCCTACAATGAGCAGTTCTTC